The TCR beta chain under discussion was sequenced for a study of blood T cell repertoires in COVID-19. The study assigned cohorts using participant-reported clinical history. Here immunoSEQ multiplex PCR was the method, and the copy in TCRdb shows in-frame clones only, minus some. This sample carries about 220,000 clones, about nine tenths of them seen once, and the ten largest clones take around 3.8%. Germline loops: CDR1 SGHTA, CDR2 FQGNSA. Trimming pared 1 base from V and 5 bases from J, leaving 11 bases between. The CDR3 spans 14 residues. This receptor was taken from a woman between 40 and 50 years old with acute COVID-19. Sample: PBMCs or T cells enriched from blood (not recorded which). J is TRBJ1-2 and V is TRBV7-2; possibly TRBD1 for D (6 bases). The CDR3 DNA follows: TGTGCCAGCAGCTTAGGGACAGATAATTATGGCTACACCTTC. Translated: CASSLGTDNYGYTF.